Listed below are T cell receptor beta chains from one sample, sequenced in a study of T cells in localized non-small cell lung cancer. Data came from immunoSEQ multiplex PCR; TCRdb stores just in-frame clones and leaves some out. The table records around 41,000 clones, about 91% of them present only once. The sequences come from PBMCs, collected before any cancer treatment. The receptor set was obtained from a woman aged 35-75 years with stage II lung adenocarcinoma. Each CDR3 is given with its conserved first and last residue. The D gene is left open where the match is weak. Size tells how often a clone was seen (once, few, many) or the class of an expanded clone, and some rows leave it out.

J,V,size,D,CDR3,DNA
TRBJ1-5,TRBV19,few,NA,CASSIGNQPQHF,TGTGCCAGTAGTATTGGCAATCAGCCCCAGCATTTT
TRBJ2-3,TRBV5-1,NA,TRBD1,CASSLAAGGRDTQYF,TGCGCCAGCAGCTTGGCGGCAGGGGGTAGAGATACGCAGTATTTT
TRBJ1-1,TRBV7-6,NA,TRBD1,CASWTGGMNTEAFF,TGTGCCAGCTGGACAGGGGGAATGAACACTGAAGCTTTCTTT
TRBJ1-2,TRBV5-8,NA,NA,CASRFGPARNYGYTF,TGTGCCAGCAGATTTGGACCTGCACGGAACTATGGCTACACCTTC
TRBJ2-2,TRBV10-1,NA,NA,CASSDPGGSGNTGELFF,TGCGCCAGCAGTGACCCCGGGGGTAGCGGAAACACCGGGGAGCTGTTTTTT
TRBJ1-1,TRBV28,NA,NA,CASSLSAGYNTEAFF,TGTGCCAGCAGTTTATCGGCGGGATATAACACTGAAGCTTTCTTT
TRBJ1-2,TRBV5-1,NA,NA,CASSLGGAPNYGYTF,TGCGCCAGCAGCTTGGGGGGGGCCCCTAACTATGGCTACACCTTC
TRBJ2-4,TRBV18,once,TRBD2,CASSPTSGGGKNIQYF,TGTGCCAGCTCACCGACTAGCGGGGGGGGCAAAAACATTCAGTACTTC
TRBJ1-4,TRBV21-1,once,NA,CASSRRERGGEKLFF,TGTGCCAGCAGCAGACGGGAGAGGGGGGGTGAAAAACTGTTTTTT
TRBJ2-1,TRBV29-1,NA,NA,CSVEPGSSYNEQFF,TGCAGCGTTGAGCCCGGGAGCTCCTACAATGAGCAGTTCTTC
TRBJ2-1,TRBV4-2,NA,TRBD2,CASSQGTRGGSYNEQFF,TGTGCCAGCAGCCAAGGGACCCGGGGGGGCTCTTACAATGAGCAGTTCTTC
TRBJ1-5,TRBV27,NA,NA,CASSSQRGLGQPQHF,TGTGCCAGCAGTTCCCAAAGGGGCCTGGGACAGCCCCAGCATTTT
TRBJ2-3,TRBV18,once,TRBD2,CASLLGLDSDTQYF,TGTGCCAGCTTACTGGGACTAGACTCAGATACGCAGTATTTT
TRBJ2-7,TRBV18,NA,NA,CASSGAGVDEQYF,TGTGCCAGCTCAGGGGCAGGGGTGGACGAGCAGTACTTC
TRBJ2-5,TRBV7-6,NA,NA,CASSPANF,TGTGCCAGCAGCCCCGCTAACTTC
TRBJ2-1,TRBV6-1,NA,NA,CASRDPSPPNEQFF,TGTGCCAGCAGAGACCCTAGCCCTCCCAATGAGCAGTTCTTC